Sequencing of this TCR beta chain was carried out in a study of T cell responses to AZD1222 COVID-19 vaccine. This CDR3 region has 17 residues. Germline CDR1 MNHEY, CDR2 SMNVEV (reference sequence). Trimming cost V 5 bases and J 0 bases, with 18 bases left between them. The method was immunoSEQ multiplex PCR; TCRdb's version includes in-frame clones alone and lacks a portion of them. The repertoire consists of more than 150,000 clones, with approximately 94% occurring once and the leading ten covering roughly 1.7%. General study results and limits: The study reported that nearly half of spike-specific TCRs target unmutated variant regions. Baseline testing showed seropositivity in only a handful of AZD1222 recipients.

Turning to this clone: What it binds is unknown.

The chain recombines TRBV27 with TRBJ2-3; no clear D. This clonotype was sampled from an adult who received the AZD1222 COVID-19 vaccine. This specimen was peripheral blood, taken 28 days after the second AZD1222 dose. CDR3 bases: TGTGCCAGCAGTCTATGGGCCGGCGCGGCGAGCACAGATACGCAGTATTTT. Translating it yields CASSLWAGAASTDTQYF.